This T cell receptor beta chain derives from a study of T cell responses to AZD1222 COVID-19 vaccine. As for the study in general: Second-dose recipients at about 4 or about 12 weeks were treated as one pooled group. General study points: Baseline seropositivity characterized only a handful of AZD1222 recipients.

Worth noting for this clone: As yet, its antigen is unknown.

Clones were sequenced by immunoSEQ multiplex PCR, and TCRdb holds only the in-frame ones, with some missing. The table has some 130,000 clones, approximately 90% seen once. The CDR3 has 13 residues. The V end lost 7 bases, the J end lost 0 bases, and 11 bases lay between the germline ends. Germline V gene data show CDR1 as SQVTM and CDR2 as ANQGSEA. The starting material was peripheral blood, obtained on day 0 of AZD1222 vaccination. The genes are TRBV29-1 and TRBJ2-3; a weak D match, TRBD1 (6 bases). This clonotype was sampled from an adult in good health. In nucleotides, the CDR3 is TGCAGCGCTGGACAGTCTAGCACAGATACGCAGTATTTT. It specifies CSAGQSSTDTQYF.